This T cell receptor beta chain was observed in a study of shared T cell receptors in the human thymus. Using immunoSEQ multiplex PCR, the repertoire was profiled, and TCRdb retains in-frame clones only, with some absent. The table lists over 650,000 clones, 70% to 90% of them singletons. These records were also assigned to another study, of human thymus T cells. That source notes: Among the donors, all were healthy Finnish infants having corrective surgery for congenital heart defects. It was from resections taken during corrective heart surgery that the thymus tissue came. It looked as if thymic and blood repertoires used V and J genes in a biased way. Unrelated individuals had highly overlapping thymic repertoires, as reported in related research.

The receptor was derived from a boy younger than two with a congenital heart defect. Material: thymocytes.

The CDR3 DNA reads TGTGCCAGCAGCCCAGGGGGGACAGGGTTGACCGGGGAGCTGTTTTTT. Translated: CASSPGGTGLTGELFF. V is TRBV5-6 and J is TRBJ2-2, with 9 bases identical to TRBD1. J gave up 5 bases and V 4 bases, and 9 bases lay outside the gene matches. The germline CDR1 and CDR2 sequences are SGHDT and YYEEEE. The CDR3 runs to 16 residues.